The clone carrying this T cell receptor (beta chain) was seen only a few times. This sample stems from a study of T cell changes during pregnancy in multiple sclerosis. The CDR3 contains 14 residues. Trimming at V came to 0 bases and at J to 5 bases, leaving 4 bases not matched to a gene. Germline CDR1 and CDR2: SEHNR and FQNEAQ (reference sequence). This table comes from immunoSEQ multiplex PCR, and its TCRdb copy is limited to in-frame clones, with some not included. The sample records fewer than 110,000 clones, roughly 92% being singletons. The TCR was taken from a female donor with multiple sclerosis, enrolled in a pregnancy study. The source was peripheral blood, collected after pregnancy. V gene TRBV7-9 combines with J gene TRBJ2-7; 7 nucleotides agree with TRBD2. The CDR3 bases are TGTGCCAGCAGCTTAGCGACTAGCCCCCACGAGCAGTACTTC. This encodes CASSLATSPHEQYF.